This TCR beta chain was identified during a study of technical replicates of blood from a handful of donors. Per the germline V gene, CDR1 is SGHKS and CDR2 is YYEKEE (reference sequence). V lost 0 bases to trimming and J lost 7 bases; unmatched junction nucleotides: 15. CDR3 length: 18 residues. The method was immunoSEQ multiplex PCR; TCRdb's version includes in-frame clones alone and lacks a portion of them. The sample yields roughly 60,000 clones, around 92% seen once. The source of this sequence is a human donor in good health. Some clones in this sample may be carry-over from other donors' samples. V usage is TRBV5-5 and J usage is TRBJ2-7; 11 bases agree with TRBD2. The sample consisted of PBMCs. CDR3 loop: CASSLGLAGGTWRGEQYF. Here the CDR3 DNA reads TGTGCCAGCAGCTTGGGTCTAGCGGGGGGAACGTGGAGGGGAGAGCAGTACTTC.